Listed here is a single TCR beta chain. Per the authors' pipeline: From reference gene primer amplification, estimates of nucleated cell counts were derived. Repertoires were generated with immunoSEQ multiplex PCR, while TCRdb's copy carries only in-frame clones and drops some. That table supplies the V and J calls and clone size; D and trimming were determined from the DNA. The sample carries 160,000 or so clones, 75% to 90% recorded once. This record belongs to a study of blood T cell repertoires in COVID-19. Across the study: The samples span acute and convalescent COVID-19 from the United States, Italy and Spain. The analysed material was cDNA or gDNA that came from T cells, B-cell-depleted T cells, or PBMCs.

V shed 0 bases, J shed 5 bases, and the junction held 4 bases outside the gene matches. CDR1 MNHEY and CDR2 SVGAGI come from the germline V gene. This CDR3 has 16 residues. Input material: peripheral blood. The clonotype comes from a woman aged 40 to 50 with acute or convalescent COVID-19. This rearrangement joins TRBV6-5 to TRBJ1-1; 12 bases are a match to TRBD1. The CDR3: CASSYSGDRGRTEAFF. The DNA of the CDR3 is TGTGCCAGCAGTTACTCGGGGGACAGGGGGCGGACTGAAGCTTTCTTT.